A single sample is the source of the 21 T cell receptor beta chains below, sequenced in a study of chemoradiotherapy in HPV16-positive cancers. Generated by immunoSEQ multiplex PCR, the TCRdb table keeps only in-frame clones and is missing some. This table holds approximately 20,000 clones, over 75% found once. Sample: blood, taken from a patient who underwent chemoradiotherapy. All receptors come from a human donor with HPV-associated anogenital cancer.

The chain has TRBV6-1 and TRBJ2-3; D gene unclear. With 7 bases removed from V and 7 bases from J, the gap between germline ends came to 12 bases. The CDR3 length is 12 residues. Germline values: CDR1 MNHNS, CDR2 SASEGT. The CDR3 is CASTTTAYTQYF. CDR3 bases: TGTGCCAGCACAACCACGGCATATACGCAGTATTTT.

This sequence joins TRBV9 and TRBJ2-2; D remains unclear. CDR1 and CDR2 (germline): SGDLS, YYNGEE. The V end was cut by 0 bases, the J end by 4 bases, with 7 bases between. This CDR3 has 14 amino acids. Here the CDR3 reads CASSVGRVTGELFF. The CDR3, as DNA: TGTGCCAGCAGCGTAGGTAGAGTCACCGGGGAGCTGTTTTTT.

V is TRBV29-1 and J is TRBJ1-4, with TRBD1 matching over 10 bases. J was trimmed by 5 bases and V by 0 bases; bases with no gene match: 6. The CDR3 covers 16 residues. Germline lookup yields CDR1 SQVTM and CDR2 ANQGSEA. The CDR3 protein is CSVEDPTGGQNEKLFF. The CDR3 DNA reads as TGCAGCGTTGAAGATCCGACAGGGGGCCAGAATGAAAAACTGTTTTTT.

The chain carries TRBV10-2 and TRBJ2-7, with a tentative D call TRBD1 (6 bases). CDR1 and CDR2 from the germline V gene are WSHSY and SAAADI. CDR3 length equals 14 residues. V was trimmed by 0 bases and J by 2 bases, leaving 8 bases between them. CDR3 residues: CASSESWGPYEQYF. CDR3 DNA: TGCGCCAGCAGTGAGTCGTGGGGGCCCTACGAGCAGTACTTC.

This chain links TRBV29-1 with TRBJ2-1; 7 bases map to TRBD1. The germline gives CDR1 SQVTM, CDR2 ANQGSEA. The CDR3 runs to 13 residues. J gave up 5 bases and V 4 bases, and 5 bases lay outside the gene matches. The CDR3 bases are TGCAGCGTTGGGGGACAGCCGAACAATGAGCAGTTCTTC. Translated, it gives CSVGGQPNNEQFF.

V usage is TRBV5-4 and J usage is TRBJ1-1; D is perhaps TRBD1 (5 bases). Germline CDR1 SGHNT, CDR2 YYREEE (reference sequence). The CDR3 length is 15 residues. Trimming removed 4 bases at V and 6 bases at J, with 19 bases between. CDR3 DNA: TGTGCCAGCAGCCCGGGGCTAGGGACGTCCGCTGAAGCTTTCTTT. As protein: CASSPGLGTSAEAFF.

This chain links TRBV19 with TRBJ1-5, with 9 bases aligning to TRBD1. Trimming removed 1 base from V and 0 bases from J; junction bases left unmatched: 7. The CDR3 is 18 amino acids. Per germline, CDR1 LNHDA and CDR2 SQIVND (reference sequence). This CDR3 is CASSIGQDRGYSNQPQHF. The CDR3 DNA reads as TGTGCCAGTAGTATAGGCCAGGACAGGGGTTATAGCAATCAGCCCCAGCATTTT. The full variable domain, in which reference TRBV19 and TRBJ1-5 provide the parts outside the CDR3, is DGGITQSPKYLFRKEGQNVTLSCEQNLNHDAMYWYRQDPGQGLRLIYYSQIVNDFQKGDIAEGYSVSREKKESFPLTVTSAQKNPTAFYLCASSIGQDRGYSNQPQHFGDGTRLSIL.

This chain connects TRBV11-3 to TRBJ2-5; 7 nucleotides match TRBD2. Per germline, CDR1 SGHNT and CDR2 YENEEA. CDR3 length: 15 amino acids. The ends lost 4 bases at V and 5 bases at J; junction bases unmatched: 10. In DNA, the CDR3 is TGTGCCAGCAGCTCGGCCGAGCGGGACGAGGAGACCCAGTACTTC. Translated, it gives CASSSAERDEETQYF.

The J gene is TRBJ2-7, the V gene TRBV4-3, with D possibly TRBD1 on 6 matching bases. The ends were cut back, 0 bases at V and 3 bases at J, with 6 bases in the middle. The CDR3 consists of 13 residues. Germline CDR1 and CDR2: LGHNA and YSLEER. In nucleotides, the CDR3 is TGCGCCAGCAGCCAAGAACAGGGCTACGAGCAGTACTTC. Protein product: CASSQEQGYEQYF.

The chain recombines TRBV7-2 with TRBJ1-2, with D maybe TRBD1 (6 bases). Germline V gives CDR1 SGHTA, CDR2 FQGNSA. CDR3 length: 14 residues. V was shortened by 5 bases and J by 5 bases, with 15 bases between the two germline ends. CDR3 loop: CASSGGQGPYGYTF. In DNA form, the CDR3 reads TGTGCCAGCAGCGGCGGGCAGGGGCCGTATGGCTACACCTTC.

The chain recombines TRBV7-9 with TRBJ2-1; TRBD2 matches 11 bases. CDR1 is SEHNR, CDR2 FQNEAQ, per germline (reference sequence). V shed 5 bases, J shed 7 bases, and the junction held 7 bases outside the gene matches. The CDR3 is 15 amino acids. CDR3 region: CASSQGLAAGNEQFF. CDR3 DNA: TGTGCCAGCAGCCAGGGACTAGCGGCGGGAAATGAGCAGTTCTTC. The variable domain in full, completed from reference TRBV7-9 and TRBJ2-1, reads DTGVSQNPRHKITKRGQNVTFRCDPISEHNRLYWYRQTLGQGPEFLTYFQNEAQLEKSRLLSDRFSAERPKGSFSTLEIQRTEQGDSAMYLCASSQGLAAGNEQFFGPGTRLTVL.

The chain uses TRBV5-1 and TRBJ2-7; 7 bases map to TRBD1. The CDR3 contains 12 residues. Germline V gene lookup returns CDR1 SGHRS and CDR2 YFSETQ. V was clipped by 4 bases and J by 7 bases; unmatched bases: 5. The CDR3 nucleotides are TGCGCCAGCAGCGAAGGGGGCGGGGAGCAGTACTTC. Its protein product is CASSEGGGEQYF.

The chain links TRBV5-1 to TRBJ2-7, with a weak D call TRBD1 (6 bases). This CDR3 region has 14 residues. Germline CDR1 SGHRS, CDR2 YFSETQ. Trimming removed 0 bases at V and 7 bases at J, with 14 bases between. The CDR3 DNA reads as TGCGCCAGCAGCTTGGTCGGGACACGGGGAGAGCAGTACTTC. It yields the protein CASSLVGTRGEQYF.

The rearrangement uses TRBV5-4 and TRBJ2-3; TRBD1 agrees at 7 bases. The CDR3 is 18 residues long. J gave up 2 bases and V 5 bases, and 17 bases lay outside the gene matches. The germline V gene has CDR1 SGHNT and CDR2 YYREEE (reference sequence). The CDR3 here is CASSKTRVDRVNTDTQYF. The CDR3 nucleotides are TGTGCCAGCAGTAAGACTCGTGTTGACAGGGTGAACACAGATACGCAGTATTTT.

The J gene is TRBJ2-1, the V gene TRBV14; 12 positions agree with TRBD2. This CDR3 has 21 amino acids. CDR1 and CDR2 (germline): SGHDN, FVKESK. Trimming took 0 bases from V and 0 from J; bases not matched to a gene: 12. Here the CDR3 DNA reads TGTGCCAGCAGCCAAGATCACCCTAGCGGGGGGGCCTCCAGCTCCTACAATGAGCAGTTCTTC. Its protein is CASSQDHPSGGASSSYNEQFF.

The V call is TRBV7-3, the J call TRBJ2-5, with D tentatively TRBD1 (7 bases). Germline V CDR1 and CDR2: SGHTA, FQGTGA. The CDR3 runs 17 residues. V was shortened by 0 bases and J by 1 base, with 15 bases between the two germline ends. CDR3 sequence reads: CASSLTSAGGGQETQYF. CDR3 DNA sequence: TGTGCCAGCAGCTTAACTTCGGCAGGGGGAGGCCAAGAGACCCAGTACTTC.

In its sample, this clone was seen once. The chain recombines TRBV5-1 with TRBJ2-3; no firm D call. This CDR3 contains 11 residues. The V end was cut by 4 bases, the J end by 5 bases, with 5 bases between. Per germline, CDR1 SGHRS and CDR2 YFSETQ. DNA of the CDR3: TGCGCCAGCAGCGGTGGAGATACGCAGTATTTT. This translates into CASSGGDTQYF. Looking up the rest from reference TRBV5-1 and TRBJ2-3 gives the full variable domain: KAGVTQTPRYLIKTRGQQVTLSCSPISGHRSVSWYQQTPGQGLQFLFEYFSETQRNKGNFPGRFSGRQFSNSRSEMNVSTLELGDSALYLCASSGGDTQYFGPGTRLTVL.

The CDR3 protein is CASSLQGGWVGELFF. The CDR3 nucleotides read TGCGCCAGCAGCCTGCAGGGGGGGTGGGTCGGGGAGCTGTTTTTT. This chain uses TRBV4-3 with TRBJ2-2; D may correspond to TRBD1 or TRBD2 (7 bases each). Deletions cut 4 bases from V and 7 bases from J, with 16 bases between. This CDR3 contains 15 residues. Germline V CDR1 and CDR2: LGHNA, YSLEER.

This clone was counted a single time. The V and J genes are TRBV19 and TRBJ2-3, with 15 positions matching TRBD2. The length of the CDR3 is 14 residues. V was pared by 7 bases and J by 9 bases, with 5 bases of the junction left unmatched. The V gene's germline CDR1 is LNHDA and CDR2 SQIVND (reference sequence). The CDR3 bases are TGTGCCAGTACCCCCGGGACTAGCGGGGGGACGCAGTATTTT. Protein sequence: CASTPGTSGGTQYF. Together with reference TRBV19 and TRBJ2-3, the CDR3 gives the full variable domain: DGGITQSPKYLFRKEGQNVTLSCEQNLNHDAMYWYRQDPGQGLRLIYYSQIVNDFQKGDIAEGYSVSREKKESFPLTVTSAQKNPTAFYLCASTPGTSGGTQYFGPGTRLTVL.

The chain has TRBV28 and TRBJ1-1; D unclear. Trimming cost V 5 bases and J 0 bases, with 13 bases left between them. Germline V gives CDR1 MDHEN, CDR2 SYDVKM. This CDR3 contains 15 residues. The CDR3 region is CASSPPRGMNTEAFF. DNA of the CDR3: TGTGCCAGCAGTCCCCCTCGGGGTATGAACACTGAAGCTTTCTTT.

J is TRBJ2-7 and V is TRBV27, with 7 positions matching TRBD2. Looked up from germline, CDR1 is MNHEY and CDR2 is SMNVEV (reference sequence). V lost 3 bases to trimming and J lost 0 bases; unmatched junction nucleotides: 20. The CDR3 totals 20 residues. CDR3 sequence: CASSFGPREALSLSSYEQYF. DNA for the CDR3: TGTGCCAGCAGTTTCGGCCCCCGGGAGGCCCTCTCTTTAAGCTCCTACGAGCAGTACTTC.